The next 23 T cell receptor beta chains were all read from a single sample in a study of blood T cell repertoires in COVID-19. This table comes from immunoSEQ multiplex PCR, and its TCRdb copy is limited to in-frame clones, with some not included. The data hold about 380,000 clones, with 85% to 90% observed a single time. Specimen: peripheral blood. Receptor source: a man between 18 and 29 years old with active or convalescent COVID-19.

The chain combines TRBV30 with TRBJ2-6, with a weak D call TRBD1 (6 bases). CDR3 length equals 17 residues. The germline CDR1 and CDR2 sequences are GTSNPN and SVGIG (reference sequence). The V end lost 4 bases, the J end lost 0 bases, and 16 bases lay between the germline ends. CDR3 amino acids: CAWTMTGTLSGANVLTF. In nucleotides, the CDR3 is TGTGCCTGGACTATGACCGGGACACTCTCTGGGGCCAACGTCCTGACTTTC.

This clone has just one count. V and J are TRBV6-5 and TRBJ2-3; possibly TRBD2 for D (6 bases). This CDR3 contains 13 residues. Germline V CDR1 and CDR2: MNHEY, SVGAGI. The V gene lost 5 bases and the J gene lost 2 bases, with 8 bases spanning the gap. CDR3 DNA: TGTGCCAGCAGTCGGGAGATCACAGATACGCAGTATTTT. This translates into CASSREITDTQYF.

V usage is TRBV2 and J usage is TRBJ1-4; 8 bases are shared with TRBD1. Germline assignment: CDR1 SNHLY and CDR2 FYNNEI. The CDR3 is 15 amino acids. The junction had 5 bases not matched to a gene; V was cut back by 2 bases and J by 6 bases. CDR3 sequence: CASSESTGGYEKLFF. The CDR3 bases are TGTGCCAGCAGTGAAAGCACAGGGGGGTATGAAAAACTGTTTTTT.

This clone was picked up a small number of times. The gene calls are TRBV5-1 and TRBJ1-5; D is undetermined. Germline V lookup: CDR1 SGHRS, CDR2 YFSETQ. The CDR3 covers 13 residues. V was shortened by 0 bases and J by 7 bases, with 8 bases between the two germline ends. The CDR3 DNA reads as TGCGCCAGCAGCTTGGGGGCAGGACAGCCCCAGCATTTT. Amino acid sequence: CASSLGAGQPQHF.

This chain uses TRBV19 with TRBJ2-7; 7 nucleotides align to TRBD2. This CDR3 contains 14 residues. V dropped 3 bases and J dropped 3; count of bases not matched to a gene: 5. In germline, CDR1 is LNHDA, CDR2 SQIVND (reference sequence). The CDR3 DNA reads TGTGCCAGTAGTATCTTAGCGGGCGGCTACGAGCAGTACTTC. This codes for CASSILAGGYEQYF.

The rearrangement uses TRBV24-1 and TRBJ2-7; 12 positions match TRBD2. Losses at the gene ends were 4 bases for V and 6 bases for J; bases not matched to a gene: 6. Germline lookup yields CDR1 KGHDR and CDR2 SFDVKD. The CDR3 length is 15 residues. The CDR3 region is CATSERTSGRSEQYF. The CDR3, as DNA: TGTGCCACCAGTGAGCGTACTAGCGGGAGGAGCGAGCAGTACTTC.

The J gene is TRBJ1-1, the V gene TRBV29-1; no clear D gene. Germline-derived CDR1 and CDR2 are SQVTM and ANQGSEA. The CDR3 is 12 amino acids. Between the trimmed V and J ends, which lost 7 bases and 2 bases, there was a span of 11 bases. CDR3 DNA: TGCAGCGGCCCAGGACTTAACACTGAAGCTTTCTTT. Translated, it gives CSGPGLNTEAFF.

The chain couples TRBV15 to TRBJ2-1; perhaps TRBD1 as D (5 bases). The germline gives CDR1 LNHNV, CDR2 YYDKDF (reference sequence). V gave up 0 bases and J gave up 7 bases, with 13 bases separating them. The CDR3 has 15 residues. The CDR3 DNA reads TGTGCCACCAGCAGAGATCCGTCAGGGTTAAATGAGCAGTTCTTC. Amino acids: CATSRDPSGLNEQFF.

This sequence joins TRBV6-5 and TRBJ1-1; the D gene is possibly TRBD1 (6 bases). Germline CDR1 is MNHEY and CDR2 is SVGAGI. The CDR3 has 12 residues. V was trimmed by 5 bases and J by 4 bases, leaving 8 bases between them. The CDR3 region has the DNA TGTGCCAGCAGTAACAGGGTCACTGAAGCTTTCTTT. This gives the protein CASSNRVTEAFF.

In its sample, this clone was seen a few times. This rearrangement joins TRBV6-4 to TRBJ1-2; 9 bases line up with TRBD1. Per the germline V gene, CDR1 is MRHNA and CDR2 is SNTAGT. The ends lost 3 bases at V and 6 bases at J; junction bases unmatched: 14. The CDR3 extends over 17 amino acids. In DNA, the CDR3 is TGTGCCAGCAGTGAAACCTCCGGGACAGGGCTATCGGATGGCTACACCTTC. This encodes CASSETSGTGLSDGYTF.

This chain uses TRBV11-2 with TRBJ2-3; D uncertain. Germline loops: CDR1 SGHAT, CDR2 FQNNGV. The CDR3 extends over 13 amino acids. Trimming took off 2 bases at V and 6 bases at J, with 9 bases between the two ends. Written as DNA, the CDR3 is TGTGCCAGCAGCTTACCGAACTCGGATACGCAGTATTTT. It is translated as CASSLPNSDTQYF. Full variable domain (rest looked up from reference TRBV11-2 and TRBJ2-3): EAGVAQSPRYKIIEKRQSVAFWCNPISGHATLYWYQQILGQGPKLLIQFQNNGVVDDSQLPKDRFSAERLKGVDSTLKIQPAKLEDSAVYLCASSLPNSDTQYFGPGTRLTVL.

This sequence joins TRBV19 and TRBJ2-7; 7 nucleotides line up with TRBD1. The CDR3 runs 11 residues. CDR1 and CDR2 from the germline V gene are LNHDA and SQIVND (reference sequence). The CDR3 is CASRDSYEQYF. Written as DNA, the CDR3 is TGTGCATCCCGGGACAGCTACGAGCAGTACTTC. The whole variable domain, filled in from reference TRBV19 and TRBJ2-7, reads DGGITQSPKYLFRKEGQNVTLSCEQNLNHDAMYWYRQDPGQGLRLIYYSQIVNDFQKGDIAEGYSVSREKKESFPLTVTSAQKNPTAFYLCASRDSYEQYFGPGTRLTVT.

The V call is TRBV7-3, the J call TRBJ2-5, with 7 positions matching TRBD2. The ends lost 4 bases at V and 5 bases at J; junction bases unmatched: 7. The germline gives CDR1 SGHTA, CDR2 FQGTGA. The CDR3 spans 14 residues. As DNA, the CDR3 is TGTGCCAGCAGCTGGGGACTACCTCCGGAGACCCAGTACTTC. As protein: CASSWGLPPETQYF.

V usage is TRBV7-9 and J usage is TRBJ1-2, with TRBD1 matching 8 bases. Trimming at V came to 2 bases and at J to 8 bases, leaving 13 bases not matched to a gene. The CDR3 extends over 16 amino acids. Germline V CDR1 and CDR2: SEHNR, FQNEAQ (reference sequence). CDR3 region: CASSLRNQGADPGYTF. DNA of the CDR3: TGTGCCAGCAGCTTAAGGAACCAGGGGGCAGATCCCGGCTACACCTTC. Together with reference TRBV7-9 and TRBJ1-2, the CDR3 gives the full variable domain: DTGVSQNPRHKITKRGQNVTFRCDPISEHNRLYWYRQTLGQGPEFLTYFQNEAQLEKSRLLSDRFSAERPKGSFSTLEIQRTEQGDSAMYLCASSLRNQGADPGYTFGSGTRLTVV.

The chain joins TRBV2 to TRBJ1-3, with TRBD1 matching over 8 bases. The J segment lost 11 bases and the V segment lost 4 bases, leaving 13 bases of the junction unmatched. Germline lookup yields CDR1 SNHLY and CDR2 FYNNEI. The CDR3 consists of 15 residues. DNA of the CDR3: TGTGCCAGCAGTGGCGACAGGGGTCCGTACCGCGCCATATATTTT. As protein: CASSGDRGPYRAIYF.

In its sample, this clone was seen once. This chain connects TRBV7-8 to TRBJ1-5; a weak D match, TRBD1 (5 bases). Trimming cost V 5 bases and J 7 bases, with 21 bases left between them. CDR1 is SGHVS and CDR2 is FQNEAQ in the germline V gene. The CDR3 consists of 16 residues. Here the CDR3 reads CASSPSGIGGGQPQHF. In DNA, the CDR3 is TGTGCCAGCAGCCCTAGTGGGATCGGGGGTGGGCAGCCCCAGCATTTT.

The rearrangement uses TRBV5-4 and TRBJ2-7, with 10 bases fitting TRBD2. In germline, CDR1 is SGHNT, CDR2 YYREEE (reference sequence). V shed 3 bases, J shed 5 bases, and the junction held 11 bases outside the gene matches. The CDR3 is 16 residues long. CDR3 amino acids: CASSSIWPSGSDEQYF. In DNA form, the CDR3 reads TGTGCCAGCAGCTCCATCTGGCCTAGCGGGAGTGACGAGCAGTACTTC.

The chain employs TRBV7-8 and TRBJ1-4, with D uncertain. Germline loops: CDR1 SGHVS, CDR2 FQNEAQ. The CDR3 has 16 amino acids. Deletions cut 1 base from V and 0 bases from J, with 9 bases between. The CDR3 here is CASSLVAGATNEKLFF. CDR3 coding DNA: TGTGCCAGCAGCTTAGTGGCAGGTGCAACTAATGAAAAACTGTTTTTT.

The chain links TRBV19 to TRBJ2-7; TRBD1 matches 7 bases. Trimming at V came to 3 bases and at J to 4 bases, leaving 6 bases not matched to a gene. The CDR3 sequence is 14 residues long. Germline values: CDR1 LNHDA, CDR2 SQIVND (reference sequence). This CDR3 reads CASSIVTGSYEQYF. DNA for the CDR3: TGTGCCAGTAGTATTGTGACAGGGTCGTACGAGCAGTACTTC.

CDR3 sequence (DNA): TGTGCCAGTAGAGATAGCGGTTCCTACGAGCAGTACTTC. Protein product: CASRDSGSYEQYF. The gene calls are TRBV19 and TRBJ2-7; TRBD2 is a possible D gene (6 bases). With 6 bases removed from V and 1 base from J, the gap between germline ends came to 10 bases. CDR1 LNHDA and CDR2 SQIVND come from the germline V gene (reference sequence). The CDR3 consists of 13 residues.

This chain uses TRBV24-1 with TRBJ2-3; 7 nucleotides match TRBD1. Germline CDR1 KGHDR, CDR2 SFDVKD. This CDR3 comprises 16 residues. The J segment lost 0 bases and the V segment lost 5 bases, leaving 7 bases of the junction unmatched. CDR3 nucleotides: TGTGCCACCAGTGGAGATCAGGGGGTTAGCACAGATACGCAGTATTTT. Protein: CATSGDQGVSTDTQYF.

This clone was picked up a small number of times. The V call is TRBV24-1, the J call TRBJ1-2; a possible D gene is TRBD1 (5 bases). The CDR3 spans 14 residues. Germline CDR1 KGHDR, CDR2 SFDVKD. Between the trimmed V and J ends, which lost 4 bases and 5 bases, there was a span of 13 bases. The DNA for the CDR3 is TGTGCCACCAGTGACCCCGACAGACGGTATGGCTACACCTTC. Protein: CATSDPDRRYGYTF.

The table lists this clone with a few counts. The J gene is TRBJ2-2, the V gene TRBV7-9; 10 bases align to TRBD1. Per germline, CDR1 SEHNR and CDR2 FQNEAQ (reference sequence). V was clipped by 8 bases and J by 6 bases; unmatched bases: 6. CDR3 size: 14 residues. The CDR3 sequence is CASGLDRGSGELFF. CDR3 coding DNA: TGTGCCAGCGGACTGGACAGGGGGTCCGGGGAGCTGTTTTTT. Complete variable domain (other parts from reference TRBV7-9 and TRBJ2-2): DTGVSQNPRHKITKRGQNVTFRCDPISEHNRLYWYRQTLGQGPEFLTYFQNEAQLEKSRLLSDRFSAERPKGSFSTLEIQRTEQGDSAMYLCASGLDRGSGELFFGEGSRLTVL.